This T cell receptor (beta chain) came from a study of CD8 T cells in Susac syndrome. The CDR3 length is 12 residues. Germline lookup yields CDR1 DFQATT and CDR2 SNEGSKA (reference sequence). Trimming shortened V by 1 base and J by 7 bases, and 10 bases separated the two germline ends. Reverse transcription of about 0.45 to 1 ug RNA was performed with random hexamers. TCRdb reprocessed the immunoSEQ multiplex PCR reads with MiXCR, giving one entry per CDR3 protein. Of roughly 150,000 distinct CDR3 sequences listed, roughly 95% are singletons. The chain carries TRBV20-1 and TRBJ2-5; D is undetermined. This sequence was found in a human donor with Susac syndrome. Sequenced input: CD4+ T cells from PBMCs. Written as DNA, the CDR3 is TGCAGTGCTAGAGGACCGTCGGGGACCCAGTACTTC. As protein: CSARGPSGTQYF.